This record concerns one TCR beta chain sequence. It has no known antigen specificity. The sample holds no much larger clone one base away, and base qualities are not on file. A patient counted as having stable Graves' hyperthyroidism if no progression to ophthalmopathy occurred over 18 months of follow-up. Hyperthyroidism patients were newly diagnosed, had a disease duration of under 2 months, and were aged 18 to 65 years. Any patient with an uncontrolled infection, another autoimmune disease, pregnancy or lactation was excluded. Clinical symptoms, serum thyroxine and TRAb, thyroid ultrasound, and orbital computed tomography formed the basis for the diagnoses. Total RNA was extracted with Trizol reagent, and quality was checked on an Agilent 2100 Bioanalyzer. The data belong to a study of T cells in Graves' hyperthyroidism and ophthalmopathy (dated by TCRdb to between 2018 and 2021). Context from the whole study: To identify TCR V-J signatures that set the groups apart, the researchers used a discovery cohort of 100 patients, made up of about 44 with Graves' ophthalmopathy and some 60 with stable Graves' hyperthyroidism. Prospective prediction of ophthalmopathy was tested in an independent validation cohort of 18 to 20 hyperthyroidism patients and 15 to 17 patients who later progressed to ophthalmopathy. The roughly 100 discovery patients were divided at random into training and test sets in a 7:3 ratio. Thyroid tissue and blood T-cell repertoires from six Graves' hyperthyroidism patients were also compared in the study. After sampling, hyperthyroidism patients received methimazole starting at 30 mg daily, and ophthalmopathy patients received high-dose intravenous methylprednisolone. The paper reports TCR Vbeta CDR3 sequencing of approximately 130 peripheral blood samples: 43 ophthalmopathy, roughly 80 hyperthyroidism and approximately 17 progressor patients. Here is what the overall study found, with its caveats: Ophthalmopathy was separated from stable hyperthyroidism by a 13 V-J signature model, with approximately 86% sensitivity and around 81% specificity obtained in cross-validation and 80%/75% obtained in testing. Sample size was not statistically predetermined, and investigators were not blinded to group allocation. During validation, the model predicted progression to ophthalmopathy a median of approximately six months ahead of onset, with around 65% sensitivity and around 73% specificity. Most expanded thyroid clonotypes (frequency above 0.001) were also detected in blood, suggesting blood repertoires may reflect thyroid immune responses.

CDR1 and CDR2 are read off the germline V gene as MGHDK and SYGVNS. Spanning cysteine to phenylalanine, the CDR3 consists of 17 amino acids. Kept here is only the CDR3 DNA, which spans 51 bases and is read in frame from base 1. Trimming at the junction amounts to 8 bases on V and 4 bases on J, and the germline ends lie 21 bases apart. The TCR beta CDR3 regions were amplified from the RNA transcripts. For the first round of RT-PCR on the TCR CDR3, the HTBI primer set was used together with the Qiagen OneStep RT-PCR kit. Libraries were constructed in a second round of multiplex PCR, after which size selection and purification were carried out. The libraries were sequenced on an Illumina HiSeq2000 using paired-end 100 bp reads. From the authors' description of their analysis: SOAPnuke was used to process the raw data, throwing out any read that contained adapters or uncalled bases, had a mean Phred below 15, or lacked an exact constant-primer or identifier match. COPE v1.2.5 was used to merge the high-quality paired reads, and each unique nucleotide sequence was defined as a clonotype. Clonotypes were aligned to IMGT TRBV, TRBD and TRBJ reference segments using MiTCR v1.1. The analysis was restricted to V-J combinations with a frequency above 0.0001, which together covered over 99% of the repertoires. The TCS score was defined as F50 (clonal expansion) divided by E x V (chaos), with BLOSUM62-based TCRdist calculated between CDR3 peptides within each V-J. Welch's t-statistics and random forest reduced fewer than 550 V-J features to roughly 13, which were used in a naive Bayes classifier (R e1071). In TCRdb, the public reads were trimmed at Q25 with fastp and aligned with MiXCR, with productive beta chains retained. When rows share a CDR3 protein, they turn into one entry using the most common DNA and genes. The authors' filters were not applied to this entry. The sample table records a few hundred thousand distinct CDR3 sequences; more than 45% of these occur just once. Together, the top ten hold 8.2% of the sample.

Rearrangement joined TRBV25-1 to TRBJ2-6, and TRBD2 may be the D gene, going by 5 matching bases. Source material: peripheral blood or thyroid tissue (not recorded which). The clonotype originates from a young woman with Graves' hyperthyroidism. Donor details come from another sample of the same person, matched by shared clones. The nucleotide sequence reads TGTGCCAGCGTTGAAGTCAGCGGTCCCTCGGGGGCCAACGTCCTGACTTTC. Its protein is CASVEVSGPSGANVLTF. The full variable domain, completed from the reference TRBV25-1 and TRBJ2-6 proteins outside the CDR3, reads EADIYQTPRYLVIGTGKKITLECSQTMGHDKMYWYQQDPGMELHLIHYSYGVNSTEKGDLSSESTVSRIRTEHFPLTLESARPSHTSQYLCASVEVSGPSGANVLTFGAGSRLTVL.